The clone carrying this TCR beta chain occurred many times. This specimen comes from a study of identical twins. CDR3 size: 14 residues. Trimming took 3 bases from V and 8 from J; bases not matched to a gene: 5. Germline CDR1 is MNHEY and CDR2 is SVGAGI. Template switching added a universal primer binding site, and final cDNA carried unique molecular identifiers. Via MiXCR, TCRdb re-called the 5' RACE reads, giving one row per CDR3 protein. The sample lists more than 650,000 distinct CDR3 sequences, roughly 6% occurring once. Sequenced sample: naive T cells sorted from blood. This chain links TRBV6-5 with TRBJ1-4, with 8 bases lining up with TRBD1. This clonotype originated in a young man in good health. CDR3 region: CASSYGQGGEKLFF. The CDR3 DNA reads TGTGCCAGCAGTTATGGACAGGGAGGAGAAAAACTGTTTTTT.